This passage covers 20 T cell receptor beta chains from one sample sequenced in a study of shared clonotypes between healthy human individuals. Repertoires were generated with immunoSEQ multiplex PCR, while TCRdb's copy carries only in-frame clones and drops some. The sample includes more than 850,000 clones, around 78% of them seen just once. The specimen sequenced was memory CD4+ T cells from PBMCs. The sample's subset: CD45RA-negative fraction. These receptors were taken from a man between 18 and 35 years old in good health. Some clones in this sample may be carry-over from other donors' samples.

Many counts were recorded for this clone. The chain joins TRBV27 to TRBJ1-2, with 11 bases fitting TRBD1. From germline, CDR1 is MNHEY and CDR2 SMNVEV (reference sequence). CDR3 length: 14 residues. Trimming at V came to 6 bases and at J to 5 bases, leaving 5 bases not matched to a gene. The CDR3 nucleotides read TGTGCCAGCAGCCCGGACAGGGGGCAATATGGCTACACCTTC. Its protein product is CASSPDRGQYGYTF.

This clone was detected only a few times. The chain links TRBV2 to TRBJ2-3, with 8 nucleotides matching TRBD2. Germline V gene data show CDR1 as SNHLY and CDR2 as FYNNEI. With V trimmed by 10 bases and J by 4 bases, 13 bases remained unmatched. The CDR3 extends over 15 amino acids. CDR3 nucleotide sequence: TGTGCCACCATGCGGGAAAGCGGGAGCGCAGATACGCAGTATTTT. Its protein product is CATMRESGSADTQYF. The variable domain in full, with the rest retrieved from reference TRBV2 and TRBJ2-3, is EPEVTQTPSHQVTQMGQEVILRCVPISNHLYFYWYRQILGQKVEFLVSFYNNEISEKSEIFDDQFSVERPDGSNFTLKIRSTKLEDSAMYFCATMRESGSADTQYFGPGTRLTVL.

This chain links TRBV28 with TRBJ2-4; possible D gene TRBD1, 5 bases. V was cut by 9 bases and J by 0 bases, with 15 bases left in between. Germline V gene lookup returns CDR1 MDHEN and CDR2 SYDVKM. The CDR3 contains 15 residues. CDR3 sequence reads: CASGAVGIAKNIQYF. In DNA, the CDR3 is TGTGCCAGTGGGGCGGTTGGGATAGCCAAAAACATTCAGTACTTC. The full variable domain, rest sourced from reference TRBV28 and TRBJ2-4, is DVKVTQSSRYLVKRTGEKVFLECVQDMDHENMFWYRQDPGLGLRLIYFSYDVKMKEKGDIPEGYSVSREKKERFSLILESASTNQTSMYLCASGAVGIAKNIQYFGAGTRLSVL.

This sequence joins TRBV6-1 and TRBJ1-2; weak D call: TRBD1 (6 bases). This CDR3 is 15 amino acids long. Germline loops: CDR1 MNHNS, CDR2 SASEGT. Trimming cost V 4 bases and J 8 bases, with 20 bases left between them. The CDR3 loop is CASSAETGPINGYTF. CDR3 bases: TGTGCCAGCAGTGCAGAGACAGGTCCGATTAACGGCTACACCTTC.

The chain joins TRBV6-6 to TRBJ1-1, with a weak D call TRBD1 (5 bases). The length of the CDR3 is 15 residues. Germline V CDR1 and CDR2: MNHNY, SVGAGI (reference sequence). Trimming cost V 2 bases and J 0 bases, with 10 bases left between them. The CDR3 DNA sequence: TGTGCCAGCAGTTACCCGAGAGGGGTGAACACTGAAGCTTTCTTT. It yields the protein CASSYPRGVNTEAFF.

This clone was detected only a few times. The chain couples TRBV29-1 to TRBJ1-1, with TRBD1 matching 7 bases. The germline CDR1 and CDR2 sequences are SQVTM and ANQGSEA. The CDR3 length is 11 residues. Unmatched junction bases numbered 0, after V lost 5 bases and J lost 3 bases. CDR3 amino acids: CSVQGDTEAFF. The CDR3 DNA follows: TGCAGCGTTCAGGGGGACACTGAAGCTTTCTTT.

The chain uses TRBV7-2 and TRBJ1-2, with 11 bases that match TRBD1. The CDR3 covers 16 residues. J lost 7 bases, V lost 0 bases, and 7 bases had no gene match. Germline CDR1 and CDR2: SGHTA and FQGNSA. The CDR3 nucleotides read TGTGCCAGCAGCTTAGCGGGACAGGGGGGGATTAGTGGCTACACCTTC. This codes for CASSLAGQGGISGYTF.

This chain uses TRBV9 with TRBJ2-7; unclear D gene. From germline, CDR1 is SGDLS and CDR2 YYNGEE. The V gene lost 2 bases and the J gene lost 1 base, with 10 bases spanning the gap. The CDR3 runs 14 residues. The CDR3, as DNA: TGTGCCAGCAGCGTTATAGGGCAGTCCTACGAGCAGTACTTC. Encoded protein: CASSVIGQSYEQYF.

J is TRBJ1-4 and V is TRBV5-1; 7 positions match TRBD1. Losses at the gene ends were 3 bases for V and 3 bases for J; bases not matched to a gene: 5. The CDR3 totals 15 residues. Germline CDR1 SGHRS, CDR2 YFSETQ. The CDR3 here is CASSWGTEPNEKLFF. The CDR3, as DNA: TGCGCCAGCAGCTGGGGGACAGAACCTAATGAAAAACTGTTTTTT.

The chain carries TRBV4-3 and TRBJ1-1, with TRBD1 identical over 7 bases. Germline V gene lookup returns CDR1 LGHNA and CDR2 YSLEER. The V and J ends lost 0 bases and 5 bases, in that order; junction bases with no gene match: 6. The CDR3 length is 15 residues. The CDR3: CASSQDRQGGTEAFF. Written as DNA, the CDR3 is TGCGCCAGCAGCCAAGATAGACAGGGAGGGACTGAAGCTTTCTTT.

The chain carries TRBV5-1 and TRBJ1-4; possibly TRBD1 for D (6 bases). CDR3 size: 15 residues. Trimming shortened V by 4 bases and J by 7 bases, and 17 bases separated the two germline ends. Germline CDR1 and CDR2: SGHRS and YFSETQ. CDR3 nucleotides: TGCGCCAGCAGCCAAACATCAGGGGCGGGTGAAAAACTGTTTTTT. Its translation is CASSQTSGAGEKLFF. Full variable domain (outside the CDR3, taken from reference TRBV5-1 and TRBJ1-4): KAGVTQTPRYLIKTRGQQVTLSCSPISGHRSVSWYQQTPGQGLQFLFEYFSETQRNKGNFPGRFSGRQFSNSRSEMNVSTLELGDSALYLCASSQTSGAGEKLFFGSGTQLSVL.

This clone was seen a handful of times. The chain uses TRBV4-1 and TRBJ2-2, with 9 bases fitting TRBD2. Losses at the gene ends were 1 base for V and 1 base for J; bases not matched to a gene: 13. Germline V gene lookup returns CDR1 MGHRA and CDR2 YSYEKL. The CDR3 has 20 amino acids. CDR3 nucleotides: TGCGCCAGCAGCCAAGGCCCCTTGGGGGCTAGCGGGAAGAACACCGGGGAGCTGTTTTTT. Amino acids: CASSQGPLGASGKNTGELFF.

This clone was seen a handful of times. The genes are TRBV6-5 and TRBJ1-1; D gene unclear. V lost 2 bases and J lost 6, with 10 bases in between. CDR3 size: 13 residues. Germline loops: CDR1 MNHEY, CDR2 SVGAGI. The CDR3 DNA reads TGTGCCAGCAGTTACCGGGGTGGGGCTGAAGCTTTCTTT. It is translated as CASSYRGGAEAFF.

The J gene is TRBJ2-5, the V gene TRBV5-1, with D maybe TRBD1 (6 bases). The CDR3 extends over 13 amino acids. Trimming pared 3 bases from V and 2 bases from J, leaving 8 bases between. Germline lookup yields CDR1 SGHRS and CDR2 YFSETQ. The CDR3 nucleotides are TGCGCCAGCAGCTGGGACACACAAGAGACCCAGTACTTC. This translates into CASSWDTQETQYF. Full variable domain (outside the CDR3, taken from reference TRBV5-1 and TRBJ2-5): KAGVTQTPRYLIKTRGQQVTLSCSPISGHRSVSWYQQTPGQGLQFLFEYFSETQRNKGNFPGRFSGRQFSNSRSEMNVSTLELGDSALYLCASSWDTQETQYFGPGTRLLVL.

The chain uses TRBV18 and TRBJ1-1; D is undetermined. Trimming stripped 3 bases from V and 5 bases from J, with 13 bases between. CDR3 length: 14 residues. CDR1 and CDR2 (germline): KGHSH, LQKENI. DNA of the CDR3: TGTGCCAGCTCACCTAGGAGTCAGGATACTGAAGCTTTCTTT. As protein: CASSPRSQDTEAFF. The full variable domain, completed using reference TRBV18 and TRBJ1-1, is NAGVMQNPRHLVRRRGQEARLRCSPMKGHSHVYWYRQLPEEGLKFMVYLQKENIIDESGMPKERFSAEFPKEGPSILRIQQVVRGDSAAYFCASSPRSQDTEAFFGQGTRLTVV.

The genes are TRBV6-1 and TRBJ2-1; D is possibly TRBD2 (5 bases). Trimming shortened V by 10 bases and J by 9 bases, and 22 bases separated the two germline ends. The CDR3 has 14 amino acids. The germline CDR1 and CDR2 sequences are MNHNS and SASEGT. The CDR3 nucleotides are TGTGCCACCAGCCCGGGGTGGGTTTTCGGTGAGCAGTTCTTC. Amino acid sequence: CATSPGWVFGEQFF.

About this clone itself: The same CDR3 arises from other DNA sequences in this sample as well. This sequence joins TRBV2 and TRBJ2-5; D gene ambiguous. Trimming left V 2 bases short and J 1 base short, with 5 bases between. The CDR3 runs to 13 residues. Germline V gene lookup returns CDR1 SNHLY and CDR2 FYNNEI. The chain's CDR3 is CASSEYGQETQYF. For the CDR3, the DNA is TGTGCCAGCAGTGAATACGGCCAAGAGACCCAGTACTTC.

The chain uses TRBV7-8 and TRBJ2-5; D gene ambiguous. This CDR3 is built from 15 residues. Trimming removed 5 bases at V and 1 base at J, with 14 bases between. Germline assignment: CDR1 SGHVS and CDR2 FQNEAQ. CDR3 DNA sequence: TGTGCCAGCAGCCATCTGCTAGGGATCCAAGAGACCCAGTACTTC. It codes for CASSHLLGIQETQYF. The variable domain in full, completed from reference TRBV7-8 and TRBJ2-5, reads GAGVSQSPRYKVAKRGQDVALRCDPISGHVSLFWYQQALGQGPEFLTYFQNEAQLDKSGLPSDRFFAERPEGSVSTLKIQRTQQEDSAVYLCASSHLLGIQETQYFGPGTRLLVL.

The chain couples TRBV10-3 to TRBJ2-2, with 10 bases fitting TRBD2. J was trimmed by 6 bases and V by 3 bases; bases with no gene match: 4. The germline CDR1 and CDR2 sequences are ENHRY and SYGVKD. The CDR3 covers 15 residues. The DNA for the CDR3 is TGTGCCATCAGTGACGGAGCGGGAGGGGCCGGGGAGCTGTTTTTT. Translated, it gives CAISDGAGGAGELFF.

Details on this clone: Other DNA sequences in the sample encode the same CDR3. The chain is built from TRBV10-3 and TRBJ2-3; D is perhaps TRBD2 (5 bases). V dropped 3 bases and J dropped 5 bases, with 9 bases sitting between them. There are 13 residues in the CDR3. Germline assignment: CDR1 ENHRY and CDR2 SYGVKD. The CDR3 nucleotides read TGTGCCATCAGTGACCGCGAGGGAGATACGCAGTATTTT. Translating it yields CAISDREGDTQYF.